This T cell receptor beta chain was identified during a study of blood T cell repertoires in COVID-19. Study-wide background: Sites in the United States, Italy and Spain provided acute and convalescent COVID-19 samples. From T cells, B-cell-depleted T cells, or PBMCs came the material, which was cDNA or gDNA.

Germline CDR1 MRHNA, CDR2 SNTAGT. This CDR3 region has 14 residues. V was clipped by 6 bases and J by 3 bases; unmatched bases: 3. Original processing notes: For nucleated cells, counts were estimated from reference gene primer amplification. Clones were read by immunoSEQ multiplex PCR, and TCRdb kept only the in-frame ones, dropping some. D and trimming come from the DNA, and the V and J calls and clone size come from that table. The table lists thousands of clones, roughly 80% of them singletons. The source of this sequence is a human donor in a cohort sampled during active COVID-19. The chain recombines TRBV6-4 with TRBJ2-2, with 8 bases matching TRBD1. Sequencing input: peripheral blood. CDR3: CASRQTGDTGELFF. Written as DNA, the CDR3 is TGTGCCAGCAGACAGACAGGGGACACCGGGGAGCTGTTTTTT.